This T cell receptor beta chain was found in a study of technical replicates of blood from a few donors. TCRdb's table, derived via immunoSEQ multiplex PCR, lists solely in-frame clones and lacks some. The sample has some 70,000 clones, roughly nine tenths seen once. The V end was cut by 5 bases, the J end by 2 bases, with 9 bases between. Germline values: CDR1 LNHNV, CDR2 YYDKDF (reference sequence). The CDR3 spans 13 residues. The chain has TRBV15 and TRBJ1-2; D unresolved. This receptor was obtained from a human donor in good health. Some clones in this sample may be carry-over from other donors' samples. Sequenced sample: PBMCs. CDR3 nucleotides: TGTGCCACCAGCTCCCGGGAGAACTATGGCTACACCTTC. Translating gives CATSSRENYGYTF.